These 28 T cell receptor beta chains came from one sample sequenced in a study of cytomegalovirus exposure and HLA in healthy donors. PCR used 60 Vbeta primers and 13 Jbeta primers. Produced via immunoSEQ multiplex PCR; TCRdb's table is partial and in-frame only. The sample has about 120,000 clones, approximately 79% seen once. The specimen sequenced was PBMCs. These receptors were taken from a man aged 30 to 45 in good health and CMV-seropositive.

Points on this clone: Within the sample, other DNA sequences also encode this same CDR3. V is TRBV28 and J is TRBJ2-5; TRBD1 is a possible D gene (6 bases). The germline V and J ends were trimmed by 10 bases and 4 bases, with 19 bases remaining between them. CDR3 length: 14 residues. Germline values: CDR1 MDHEN, CDR2 SYDVKM. The CDR3 protein is CATTPPGDGETQYF. CDR3 sequence (DNA): TGTGCCACCACCCCCCCAGGGGATGGAGAGACCCAGTACTTC.

This chain links TRBV28 with TRBJ1-2, with D possibly being TRBD1 (6 bases). CDR1 and CDR2 (germline): MDHEN, SYDVKM. This CDR3 has 12 residues. Trimming took 8 bases from V and 7 from J, leaving 14 bases between them. CDR3: CASGAGGPGYTF. The CDR3 nucleotides are TGTGCCAGCGGGGCGGGGGGGCCTGGCTACACCTTC.

The chain carries TRBV27 and TRBJ2-3; D is ambiguous. This CDR3 contains 12 residues. Germline V gives CDR1 MNHEY, CDR2 SMNVEV (reference sequence). The germline V and J ends were trimmed by 7 bases and 5 bases, with 10 bases remaining between them. CDR3 region: CASTARQDTQYF. Written as DNA, the CDR3 is TGTGCCAGCACCGCCAGGCAAGATACGCAGTATTTT.

The chain couples TRBV25-1 to TRBJ2-5; no clear D gene. Trimming removed 4 bases at V and 4 bases at J, with 4 bases between. The germline V gene encodes CDR1 MGHDK and CDR2 SYGVNS. The CDR3 has 11 residues. CDR3: CASSVRETQYF. The CDR3 DNA is TGTGCCAGCAGTGTGCGAGAGACCCAGTACTTC.

This chain links TRBV6-1 with TRBJ2-5; no firm D call. Matching the DNA end better, TRBJ2-7 makes the J call doubtful. From germline, CDR1 is MNHNS and CDR2 SASEGT. This CDR3 is 13 amino acids long. The DNA of the CDR3 is TGTGCCAGCAGTGAAGAAACAGACAACGAGCAGTACTTC. It encodes CASSEETDNEQYF.

The V and J genes are TRBV5-6 and TRBJ2-3; maybe TRBD1 (6 bases). CDR1 SGHDT and CDR2 YYEEEE come from the germline V gene. Between the trimmed V and J ends, which lost 0 bases and 2 bases, there was a span of 13 bases. There are 16 residues in the CDR3. CDR3: CASSLAERGYTDTQYF. The CDR3 DNA reads TGTGCCAGCAGCTTGGCGGAGAGGGGGTACACAGATACGCAGTATTTT.

As regards this clone: This same CDR3 is encoded by further DNA sequences in the sample. This rearrangement joins TRBV6-6 to TRBJ1-1; D unresolved. Germline lookup yields CDR1 MNHNY and CDR2 SVGAGI (reference sequence). The CDR3 consists of 13 residues. The germline V and J ends were trimmed by 5 bases and 3 bases, with 10 bases remaining between them. This CDR3 reads CASSPSRDTEAFF. The CDR3, as DNA: TGTGCCAGCAGTCCCTCTCGGGACACTGAAGCTTTCTTT.

The V call is TRBV2, the J call TRBJ1-2, with 8 bases matching TRBD1. Germline lookup yields CDR1 SNHLY and CDR2 FYNNEI. The CDR3 sequence is 17 residues long. V was clipped by 11 bases and J by 5 bases; unmatched bases: 22. The CDR3 sequence is CAWEGSGGPPLSYGYTF. The CDR3 coding sequence is TGTGCCTGGGAGGGATCAGGGGGCCCTCCCCTCTCTTATGGCTACACCTTC. The full variable domain, with the rest looked up from reference TRBV2 and TRBJ1-2, is EPEVTQTPSHQVTQMGQEVILRCVPISNHLYFYWYRQILGQKVEFLVSFYNNEISEKSEIFDDQFSVERPDGSNFTLKIRSTKLEDSAMYFCAWEGSGGPPLSYGYTFGSGTRLTVV.

The chain links TRBV25-1 to TRBJ2-3, with a weak D call TRBD1 (5 bases). The CDR3 is made up of 15 amino acids. The V gene lost 4 bases and the J gene lost 0 bases, with 11 bases spanning the gap. CDR1 is MGHDK, CDR2 SYGVNS, per germline. The CDR3 coding sequence is TGTGCCAGCAGTGGTGGGGCCCGTAGCACAGATACGCAGTATTTT. Translating it yields CASSGGARSTDTQYF.

Only a few counts were recorded for this clone. The rearrangement uses TRBV6-6 and TRBJ1-2, with 7 nucleotides matching TRBD1. J was trimmed by 6 bases and V by 2 bases; bases with no gene match: 3. CDR1 is MNHNY and CDR2 is SVGAGI in the germline V gene (reference sequence). The CDR3 runs 13 residues. The CDR3 region is CASSYKGQNGYTF. The CDR3 DNA sequence: TGTGCCAGCAGTTACAAGGGACAGAATGGCTACACCTTC.

This clone was found a few times. This chain joins TRBV7-6 and TRBJ2-2, with 8 bases fitting TRBD2. The germline CDR1 and CDR2 sequences are SGHVS and FNYEAQ. Germline trimming cut 3 bases from V and 6 bases from J; bases unmatched to any gene: 3. This CDR3 has 14 amino acids. In DNA, the CDR3 is TGTGCCAGCAGCTTCGTAGCGGGGTCCGGGGAGCTGTTTTTT. It codes for CASSFVAGSGELFF.

The rearrangement links TRBV6-5 to TRBJ2-1, with TRBD2 as a possible D gene (6 bases). The CDR3 is 14 residues long. Germline V gene lookup returns CDR1 MNHEY and CDR2 SVGAGI. The V gene lost 6 bases and the J gene lost 0 bases, with 9 bases spanning the gap. CDR3 in DNA: TGTGCCAGCAGGGGCGGGGCCTCCTACAATGAGCAGTTCTTC. Protein: CASRGGASYNEQFF.

This chain links TRBV11-2 with TRBJ2-3; 13 bases match TRBD2. There are 16 residues in the CDR3. Looked up from germline, CDR1 is SGHAT and CDR2 is FQNNGV. V was clipped by 5 bases and J by 2 bases; unmatched bases: 4. The CDR3 here is CASSPGLAGVTDTQYF. The CDR3 region has the DNA TGTGCCAGCAGCCCCGGACTAGCGGGGGTCACAGATACGCAGTATTTT. Together with reference TRBV11-2 and TRBJ2-3, the CDR3 gives the full variable domain: EAGVAQSPRYKIIEKRQSVAFWCNPISGHATLYWYQQILGQGPKLLIQFQNNGVVDDSQLPKDRFSAERLKGVDSTLKIQPAKLEDSAVYLCASSPGLAGVTDTQYFGPGTRLTVL.

As regards this clone: A junction boundary mismatches the germline segment, possibly from a read error. The chain combines TRBV5-1 with TRBJ2-6; possibly TRBD1 for D (6 bases). Germline V CDR1 and CDR2: SGHRS, YFSETQ. This CDR3 is 15 amino acids long. The CDR3 region is CASSVDSSGSNVLTF. Written as DNA, the CDR3 is TGCGCCAGCAGCGTGGACAGCTCTGGGTCCAACGTCCTGACTTTC.

The gene calls are TRBV27 and TRBJ1-5; 8 nucleotides match TRBD1. Trimming took 6 bases from V and 1 from J; bases not matched to a gene: 5. The CDR3 sequence is 15 residues long. Germline V gene lookup returns CDR1 MNHEY and CDR2 SMNVEV (reference sequence). The CDR3: CASSRGTGSNQPQHF. The CDR3 region has the DNA TGTGCCAGCAGCCGGGGGACAGGAAGCAATCAGCCCCAGCATTTT.

This chain uses TRBV6-5 with TRBJ1-6, with D perhaps matching TRBD1 (6 bases). The germline V gene has CDR1 MNHEY and CDR2 SVGAGI. This CDR3 region has 15 residues. V was pared by 6 bases and J by 3 bases, with 12 bases between. The CDR3 loop reads CASSYRTDYNSPLHF. CDR3 nucleotides: TGTGCCAGCAGCTACAGGACAGACTATAATTCACCCCTCCACTTT.

The chain uses TRBV30 and TRBJ1-2, with TRBD1 matching 8 bases. The CDR3 extends over 15 amino acids. Per the germline V gene, CDR1 is GTSNPN and CDR2 is SVGIG (reference sequence). Trimming took 4 bases from V and 7 from J; bases not matched to a gene: 14. The CDR3 nucleotides are TGTGCCTGGATAGGGATTGGGCAGGGGGCGCGTGGCTACACCTTC. Its translation: CAWIGIGQGARGYTF. Variable domain in full (rest from reference TRBV30 and TRBJ1-2): SQTIHQWPATLVQPVGSPLSLECTVEGTSNPNLYWYRQAAGRGLQLLFYSVGIGQISSEVPQNLSASRPQDRQFILSSKKLLLSDSGFYLCAWIGIGQGARGYTFGSGTRLTVV.

This CDR3 reads CASSENRNTEAFF. The CDR3 bases are TGTGCCAGCAGTGAAAACAGGAACACTGAAGCTTTCTTT. This chain links TRBV2 with TRBJ1-1; D not certain. The CDR3 has 13 residues. Per germline, CDR1 SNHLY and CDR2 FYNNEI. V lost 2 bases, J lost 1 base, and 5 bases lay in between.

The V gene is TRBV11-2, the J gene TRBJ2-1; maybe TRBD1 (6 bases). CDR1 SGHAT and CDR2 FQNNGV come from the germline V gene. The CDR3 is 16 amino acids. The V and J ends lost 1 base and 5 bases respectively, with 15 bases between them. CDR3: CASSLATGSKDNEQFF. The CDR3 coding sequence is TGTGCCAGCAGCTTAGCCACAGGGAGCAAGGACAATGAGCAGTTCTTC.

The V and J genes are TRBV7-6 and TRBJ2-3; 12 nucleotides align to TRBD2. Trimming cost V 5 bases and J 3 bases; bases outside gene matches: 9. The CDR3 contains 17 residues. Germline CDR1 and CDR2: SGHVS and FNYEAQ. The CDR3 loop reads CASSNRLAGALTDTQYF. The DNA for the CDR3 is TGTGCCAGCAGCAACCGACTAGCGGGGGCCTTGACAGATACGCAGTATTTT.

The V and J genes are TRBV25-1 and TRBJ2-7; 8 bases are shared with TRBD1. CDR3 size: 14 residues. Germline V lookup: CDR1 MGHDK, CDR2 SYGVNS. The ends lost 5 bases at V and 5 bases at J; junction bases unmatched: 8. DNA of the CDR3: TGTGCCAGCAGTCCGGAGGACAGGGACCACGAGCAGTACTTC. This gives the protein CASSPEDRDHEQYF.

The CDR3 reads CASSQESFYGETQYF. The CDR3 DNA follows: TGTGCCAGCAGCCAAGAATCTTTCTATGGAGAGACCCAGTACTTC. This sequence joins TRBV4-2 and TRBJ2-5, with D uncertain. Germline V gene data show CDR1 as LGHNA and CDR2 as YNFKEQ. The CDR3 is 15 residues long. Deletions cut 0 bases from V and 4 bases from J, with 12 bases between.

The chain has TRBV6-1 and TRBJ2-7; D is ambiguous. V was pared by 6 bases and J by 1 base, with 13 bases between. CDR1 and CDR2 from the germline V gene are MNHNS and SASEGT. The CDR3 has 14 amino acids. The CDR3 spells CASSGDRMSYEQYF. CDR3 nucleotides: TGTGCCAGCAGCGGAGACCGGATGTCCTACGAGCAGTACTTC.

The rearrangement links TRBV19 to TRBJ2-3, with D maybe TRBD2 (6 bases). The germline CDR1 and CDR2 sequences are LNHDA and SQIVND (reference sequence). This CDR3 spans 15 amino acids. The ends were cut back, 7 bases at V and 5 bases at J, with 19 bases in the middle. CDR3 in DNA: TGTGCCAGTAAGGATAGGGCACAGGAGGGAGATACGCAGTATTTT. It codes for CASKDRAQEGDTQYF.

This clone was observed a handful of times. The chain joins TRBV4-1 to TRBJ2-5; 8 bases fit TRBD1. The V gene's germline CDR1 is MGHRA and CDR2 YSYEKL. The CDR3 loop spans 15 amino acids. Trimming took 2 bases from V and 2 from J; bases not matched to a gene: 4. As DNA, the CDR3 is TGCGCCAGCAGCCAACCGGACAGGGAGCAAGAGACCCAGTACTTC. Translation: CASSQPDREQETQYF.

V gene TRBV7-2 combines with J gene TRBJ2-5; D possibly corresponds to TRBD2 (5 bases). The CDR3 sequence is 16 residues long. The germline CDR1 and CDR2 sequences are SGHTA and FQGNSA. V shed 2 bases and J shed 0 bases, with 13 bases lying between them. The CDR3 DNA reads TGTGCCAGCAGCTTACAAAGCGGAGAGTACCAAGAGACCCAGTACTTC. It is translated as CASSLQSGEYQETQYF.

The J gene is TRBJ1-1, the V gene TRBV18; 7 nucleotides agree with TRBD1. This CDR3 is built from 17 residues. Per the germline V gene, CDR1 is KGHSH and CDR2 is LQKENI. V shed 1 base, J shed 1 base, and the junction held 9 bases outside the gene matches. The CDR3 is CASSPQEAAGGNTEAFF. The CDR3 nucleotides read TGTGCCAGCTCACCACAGGAGGCGGCAGGGGGGAACACTGAAGCTTTCTTT.

V is TRBV5-4 and J is TRBJ1-1, with D possibly TRBD1 on 6 matching bases. CDR3 size: 15 residues. V was trimmed by 7 bases and J by 2 bases, leaving 18 bases between them. Germline lookup yields CDR1 SGHNT and CDR2 YYREEE (reference sequence). CDR3 bases: TGTGCCAGCGGTGCGGGGGGGGCGGGTAACACTGAAGCTTTCTTT. Its translation: CASGAGGAGNTEAFF.